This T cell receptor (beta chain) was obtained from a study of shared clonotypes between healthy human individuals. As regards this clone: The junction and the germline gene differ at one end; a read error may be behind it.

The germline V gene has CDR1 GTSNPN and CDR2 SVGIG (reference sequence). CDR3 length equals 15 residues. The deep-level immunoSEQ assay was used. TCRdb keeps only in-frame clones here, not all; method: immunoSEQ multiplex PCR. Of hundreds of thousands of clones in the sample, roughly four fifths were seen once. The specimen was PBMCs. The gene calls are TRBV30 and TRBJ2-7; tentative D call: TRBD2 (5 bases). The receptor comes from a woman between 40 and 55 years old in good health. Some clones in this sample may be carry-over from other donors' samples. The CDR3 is CAWSGVRFREGTDNF. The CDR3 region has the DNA TGTGCCTGGAGTGGGGTTCGATTCCGAGAGGGAACTGACAACTTC. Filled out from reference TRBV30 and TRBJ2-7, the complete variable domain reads SQTIHQWPATLVQPVGSPLSLECTVEGTSNPNLYWYRQAAGRGLQLLFYSVGIGQISSEVPQNLSASRPQDRQFILSSKKLLLSDSGFYLCAWSGVRFREGTDNFGPGTRLTVT.